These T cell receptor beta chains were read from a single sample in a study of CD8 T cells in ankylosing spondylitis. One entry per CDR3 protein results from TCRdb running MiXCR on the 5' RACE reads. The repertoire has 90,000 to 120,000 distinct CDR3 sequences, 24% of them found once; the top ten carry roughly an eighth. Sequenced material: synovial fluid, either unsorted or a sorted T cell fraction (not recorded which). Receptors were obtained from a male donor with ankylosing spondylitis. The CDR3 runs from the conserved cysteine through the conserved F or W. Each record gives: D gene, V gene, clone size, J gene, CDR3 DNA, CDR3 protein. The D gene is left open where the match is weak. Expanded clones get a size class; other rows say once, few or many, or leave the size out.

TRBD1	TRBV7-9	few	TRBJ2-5	TGTGCCAGCAGCCGTGGGACAGACCAAGAGACCCAGTACTTC	CASSRGTDQETQYF
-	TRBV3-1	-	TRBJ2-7	TGTGCCAGCAGCCAAGATGTAGGGGTAGTCTACGAGCAGTACTTC	CASSQDVGVVYEQYF
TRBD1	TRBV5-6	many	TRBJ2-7	TGTGCCAGCAGCTTGGAAGTGACAGGGGCGAATGAGCAGTACTTC	CASSLEVTGANEQYF
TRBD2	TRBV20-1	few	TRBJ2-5	TGCAGTGCTAGAGGGGGGACCAAGGGACTAGCGGGCGGAGAGACCCAGTACTTC	CSARGGTKGLAGGETQYF
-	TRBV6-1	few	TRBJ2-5	TGTGCCAGCAGTGAGAAAGGCCGTCAAGAGACCCAGTACTTC	CASSEKGRQETQYF
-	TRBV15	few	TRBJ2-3	TGTGCCACCAGCCGACAGGCGGTGGGGGCTGGCACAGATACGCAGTATTTT	CATSRQAVGAGTDTQYF
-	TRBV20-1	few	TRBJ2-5	TGCAGTGCTATGATAGGAGAAGAGACCCAGTACTTC	CSAMIGEETQYF
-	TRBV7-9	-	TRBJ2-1	TGTGCCAGCAGCTTAGGTACTGAGCAGTTCTTC	CASSLGTEQFF
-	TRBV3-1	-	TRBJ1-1	TGTGCCAGCAGCCGATATGGACAGAGAGCTTTCTTT	CASSRYGQRAFF
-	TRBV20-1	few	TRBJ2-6	TGCAGTGCTCCAATCTTGCCTGGGGCCAACGTCCTGACTTTC	CSAPILPGANVLTF
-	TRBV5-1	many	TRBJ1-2	TGCGCCAGCAGCTTGGACCGGGGCGGCTATGGCTACACCTTC	CASSLDRGGYGYTF
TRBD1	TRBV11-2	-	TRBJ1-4	TGTGCCAGCAGCCCCCCCCGGGACAGGCCTAGCGAAAAACTGTTTTTT	CASSPPRDRPSEKLFF
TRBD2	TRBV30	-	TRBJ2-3	TGTGCCTGGAGTGTTTCTTCCCTAGCGGGAGGGGGGGATACGCAGTATTTT	CAWSVSSLAGGGDTQYF
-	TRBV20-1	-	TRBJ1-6	TGCAGTGCCGAGGGGGGCCTTAATTCACCCCTCCACTTT	CSAEGGLNSPLHF
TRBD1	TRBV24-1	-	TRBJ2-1	TGTGCCACCAGTGCTGACAGGGGATACAATGAGCAGTTCTTC	CATSADRGYNEQFF
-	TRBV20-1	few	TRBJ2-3	TGCAGTGTTTTCCTTCCTAGATCAGATACGCAGTATTTT	CSVFLPRSDTQYF
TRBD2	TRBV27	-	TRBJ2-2	TGTGCCAGCAGTCCCTCCGGACTAGCGGGAGCCGGGGAGCTGTTTTTT	CASSPSGLAGAGELFF
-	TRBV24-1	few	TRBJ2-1	TGTGCCACCAGTGATTCCCACCAGAATGAGCAGTTCTTC	CATSDSHQNEQFF
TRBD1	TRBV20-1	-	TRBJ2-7	TGCAGTGCTACTGGACAGGAAGACGAGCAGTACTTC	CSATGQEDEQYF
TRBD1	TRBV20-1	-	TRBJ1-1	TGCAGTGCTAGAGATCCGACAGGGGGGGAAGGGGAAGCTTTCTTT	CSARDPTGGEGEAFF
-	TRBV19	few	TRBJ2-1	TGTGCCAGTAGTATCAAATTTGGGTTTGATGAGCAGTTCTTC	CASSIKFGFDEQFF
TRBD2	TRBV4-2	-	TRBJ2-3	TGTGCCAGCAGCCCAGGACTAGACGAAGTTGCAGATACGCAGTATTTT	CASSPGLDEVADTQYF